This T cell receptor (beta chain) emerged from a study of radiotherapy plus CTLA-4 blockade in lung cancer. Study overall: Among patients, over 15% showed objective responses, and 30% to 35% had disease control. General observations from the study: TCR clones from tumors expanded in blood after radiotherapy plus ipilimumab. Strongest reported response predictors: early blood clone changes and post-radiation interferon-beta.

A word on this clone: Its target is not known.

Produced via immunoSEQ multiplex PCR; TCRdb's table is partial and in-frame only. The data contain tens of thousands of clones, around 86% of them singletons. Enrolled patients, whose metastatic non-small-cell lung cancer was chemo-refractory, received focal radiation plus CTLA-4 blockade with ipilimumab. The sequence was obtained from a human donor with non-small cell lung cancer who had a partial response to radiotherapy plus ipilimumab. Specimen: peripheral blood, collected from a patient treated with radiotherapy plus ipilimumab.

The CDR3 loop reads CASSLGTVNTEAFF. The CDR3 nucleotides read TGTGCCAGCAGCCTCGGGACAGTTAACACTGAAGCTTTCTTT. V and J are TRBV7-2 and TRBJ1-1, with 7 bases that match TRBD1. V lost 5 bases, J lost 2 bases, and 5 bases stayed unmatched. The CDR3 consists of 14 residues. Germline CDR1 SGHTA, CDR2 FQGNSA.